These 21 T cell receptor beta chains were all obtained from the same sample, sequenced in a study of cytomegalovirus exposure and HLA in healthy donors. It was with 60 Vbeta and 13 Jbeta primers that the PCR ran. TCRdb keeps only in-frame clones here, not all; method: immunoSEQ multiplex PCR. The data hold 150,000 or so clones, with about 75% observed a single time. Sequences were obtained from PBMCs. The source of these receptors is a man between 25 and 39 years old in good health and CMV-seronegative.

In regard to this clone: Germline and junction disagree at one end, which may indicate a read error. The DNA of the CDR3 is TGCGCCAGCAGCTTGGGAGGGACAGCCTACTCTGGGGCCAACGGCCTGACTTTC. Translation: CASSLGGTAYSGANGLTF. The chain couples TRBV5-1 to TRBJ2-6; 7 bases agree with TRBD1. The germline V gene encodes CDR1 SGHRS and CDR2 YFSETQ. The CDR3 is made up of 18 amino acids.

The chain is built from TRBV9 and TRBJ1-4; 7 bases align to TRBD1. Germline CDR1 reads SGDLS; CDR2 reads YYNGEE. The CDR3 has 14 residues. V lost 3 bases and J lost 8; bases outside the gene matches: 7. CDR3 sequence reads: CASSEGGREEKLFF. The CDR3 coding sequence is TGTGCCAGCAGCGAAGGGGGCAGGGAGGAAAAACTGTTTTTT.

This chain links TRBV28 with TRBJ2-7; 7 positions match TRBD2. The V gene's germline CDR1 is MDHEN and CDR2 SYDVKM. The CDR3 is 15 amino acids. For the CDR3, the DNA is TGTGCTGGCAGTTTAGGGAGGGACCCCACCCACGAGCAGTACTTC. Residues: CAGSLGRDPTHEQYF.

The CDR3: CASRGGSQETQYF. CDR3 bases: TGTGCCTCCCGGGGGGGGTCTCAAGAGACCCAGTACTTC. The gene calls are TRBV7-2 and TRBJ2-5; 8 bases line up with TRBD2. Germline V CDR1 and CDR2: SGHTA, FQGNSA. Trimming removed 11 bases from V and 2 bases from J; junction bases left unmatched: 7. The CDR3 covers 13 residues.

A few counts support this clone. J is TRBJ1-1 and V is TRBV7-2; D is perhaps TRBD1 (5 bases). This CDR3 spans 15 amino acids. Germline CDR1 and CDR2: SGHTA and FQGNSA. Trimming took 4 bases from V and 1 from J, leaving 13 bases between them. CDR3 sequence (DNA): TGTGCCAGCAGCTACCTGACAGTTGCGAACACTGAAGCTTTCTTT. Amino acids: CASSYLTVANTEAFF.

This CDR3 is CAWSVRLAGGEYF. In DNA, the CDR3 is TGTGCCTGGAGTGTACGACTAGCGGGAGGCGAGTACTTC. The chain couples TRBV30 to TRBJ2-7, with 13 bases lining up with TRBD2. J lost 11 bases, V lost 0 bases, and 4 bases had no gene match. Germline values: CDR1 GTSNPN, CDR2 SVGIG (reference sequence). The CDR3 consists of 13 residues. Looking up the rest from reference TRBV30 and TRBJ2-7 gives the full variable domain: SQTIHQWPATLVQPVGSPLSLECTVEGTSNPNLYWYRQAAGRGLQLLFYSVGIGQISSEVPQNLSASRPQDRQFILSSKKLLLSDSGFYLCAWSVRLAGGEYFGPGTRLTVT.

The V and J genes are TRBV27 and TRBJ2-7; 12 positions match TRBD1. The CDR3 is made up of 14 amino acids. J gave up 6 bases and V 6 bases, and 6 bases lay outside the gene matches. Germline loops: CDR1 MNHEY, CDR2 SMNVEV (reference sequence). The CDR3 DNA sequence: TGTGCCAGCAGCCGGGACAGGGGGCCTGCCGAGCAGTACTTC. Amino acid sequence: CASSRDRGPAEQYF.

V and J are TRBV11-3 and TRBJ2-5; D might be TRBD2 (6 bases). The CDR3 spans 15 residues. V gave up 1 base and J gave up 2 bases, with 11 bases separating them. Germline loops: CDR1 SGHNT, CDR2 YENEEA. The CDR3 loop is CASSLGGAAQETQYF. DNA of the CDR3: TGTGCCAGCAGCTTAGGCGGGGCGGCACAAGAGACCCAGTACTTC.

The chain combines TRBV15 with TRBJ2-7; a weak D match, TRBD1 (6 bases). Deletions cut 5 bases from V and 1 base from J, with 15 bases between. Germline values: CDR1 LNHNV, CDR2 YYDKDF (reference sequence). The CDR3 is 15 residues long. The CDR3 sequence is CATSPRQEPSYEQYF. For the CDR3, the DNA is TGTGCCACCAGCCCCAGACAGGAACCTTCCTACGAGCAGTACTTC.

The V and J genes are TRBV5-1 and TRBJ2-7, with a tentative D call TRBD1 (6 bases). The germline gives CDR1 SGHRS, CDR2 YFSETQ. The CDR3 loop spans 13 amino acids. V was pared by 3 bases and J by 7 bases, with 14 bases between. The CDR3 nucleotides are TGCGCCAGCAGCTCCCAGCTCCAGGGGGAGCAGTACTTC. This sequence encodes CASSSQLQGEQYF.

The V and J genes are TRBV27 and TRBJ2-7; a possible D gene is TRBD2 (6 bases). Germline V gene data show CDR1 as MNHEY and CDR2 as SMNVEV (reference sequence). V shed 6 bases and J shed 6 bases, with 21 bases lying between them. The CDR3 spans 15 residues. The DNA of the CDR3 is TGTGCCAGCAGGAGGGACTTAATTTCTTCATCCGAGCAGTACTTC. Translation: CASRRDLISSSEQYF.

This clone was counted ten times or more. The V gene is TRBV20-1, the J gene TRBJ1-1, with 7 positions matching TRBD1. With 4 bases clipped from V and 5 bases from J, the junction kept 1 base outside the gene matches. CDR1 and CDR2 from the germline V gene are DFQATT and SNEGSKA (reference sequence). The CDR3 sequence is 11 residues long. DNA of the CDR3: TGCAGTGCTACAGGGGGGACTGAAGCTTTCTTT. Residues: CSATGGTEAFF.

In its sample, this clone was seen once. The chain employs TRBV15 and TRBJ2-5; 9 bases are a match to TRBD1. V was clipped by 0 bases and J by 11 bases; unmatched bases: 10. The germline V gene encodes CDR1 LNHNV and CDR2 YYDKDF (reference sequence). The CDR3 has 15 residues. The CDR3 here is CATSRDRTGGWKQYF. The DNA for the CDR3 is TGTGCCACCAGCAGAGATCGCACAGGGGGCTGGAAGCAGTACTTC.

The DNA of the CDR3 is TGTGCCAGCACCCCCTCTCCGGCGGGAGAGGTCCAAGAGACCCAGTACTTC. Translation gives CASTPSPAGEVQETQYF. The chain links TRBV28 to TRBJ2-5, with TRBD2 identical over 7 bases. The germline V gene has CDR1 MDHEN and CDR2 SYDVKM. The CDR3 runs 17 residues. Trimming removed 7 bases from V and 1 base from J; junction bases left unmatched: 15.

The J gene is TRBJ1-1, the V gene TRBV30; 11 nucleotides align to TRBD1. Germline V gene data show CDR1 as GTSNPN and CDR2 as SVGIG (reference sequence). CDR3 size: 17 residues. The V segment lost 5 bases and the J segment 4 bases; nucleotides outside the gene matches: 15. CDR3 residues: CAWAWTGGGFGSTEAFF. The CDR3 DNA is TGTGCCTGGGCTTGGACAGGGGGCGGCTTCGGAAGCACTGAAGCTTTCTTT.

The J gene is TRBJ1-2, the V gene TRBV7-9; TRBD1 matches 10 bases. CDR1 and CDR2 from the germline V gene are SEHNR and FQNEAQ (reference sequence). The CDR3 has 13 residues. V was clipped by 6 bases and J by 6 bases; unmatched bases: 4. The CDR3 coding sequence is TGTGCCAGCAGAGACAGGGGGCTGAATGGCTACACCTTC. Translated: CASRDRGLNGYTF.

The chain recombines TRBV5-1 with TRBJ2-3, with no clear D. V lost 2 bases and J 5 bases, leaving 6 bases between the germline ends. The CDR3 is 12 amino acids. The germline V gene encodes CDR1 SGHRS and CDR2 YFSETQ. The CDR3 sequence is CASSFAEDTQYF. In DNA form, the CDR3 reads TGCGCCAGCAGCTTCGCGGAAGATACGCAGTATTTT.

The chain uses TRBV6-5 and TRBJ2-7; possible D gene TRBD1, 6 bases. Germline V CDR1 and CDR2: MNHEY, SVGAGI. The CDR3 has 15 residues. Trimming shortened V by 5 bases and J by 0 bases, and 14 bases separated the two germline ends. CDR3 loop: CASSVPGVYSYEQYF. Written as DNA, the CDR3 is TGTGCCAGCAGTGTACCAGGGGTCTACTCCTACGAGCAGTACTTC.

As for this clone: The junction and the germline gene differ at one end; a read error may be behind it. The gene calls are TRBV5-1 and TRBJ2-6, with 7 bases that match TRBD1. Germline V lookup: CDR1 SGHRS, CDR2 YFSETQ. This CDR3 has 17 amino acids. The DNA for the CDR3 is TGCGCCAGCAGCTTCGGAGACAGGGTCTCTGGGGCCAACGGCCTGACTTTC. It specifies CASSFGDRVSGANGLTF.

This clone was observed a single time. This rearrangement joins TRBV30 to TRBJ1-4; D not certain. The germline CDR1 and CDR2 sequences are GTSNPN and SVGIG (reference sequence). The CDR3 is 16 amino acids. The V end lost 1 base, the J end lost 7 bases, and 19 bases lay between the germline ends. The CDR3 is CAWSATLRALGEKLFF. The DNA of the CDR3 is TGTGCCTGGAGTGCAACCTTGAGGGCGTTGGGTGAAAAACTGTTTTTT.

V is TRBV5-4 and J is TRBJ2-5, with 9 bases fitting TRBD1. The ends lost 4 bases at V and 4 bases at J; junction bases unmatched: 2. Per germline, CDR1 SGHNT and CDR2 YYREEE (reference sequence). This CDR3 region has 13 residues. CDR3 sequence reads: CASSPDRGETQYF. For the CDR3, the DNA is TGTGCCAGCAGCCCGGACAGGGGAGAGACCCAGTACTTC. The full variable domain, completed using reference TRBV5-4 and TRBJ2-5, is ETGVTQSPTHLIKTRGQQVTLRCSSQSGHNTVSWYQQALGQGPQFIFQYYREEENGRGNFPPRFSGLQFPNYSSELNVNALELDDSALYLCASSPDRGETQYFGPGTRLLVL.